These 5 T cell receptor beta chains were all obtained from the same sample, sequenced in a study of cytomegalovirus exposure and HLA in healthy donors. A multiplex PCR was run with 60 Vbeta primers and 13 Jbeta primers. Sequencing used immunoSEQ multiplex PCR; TCRdb keeps in-frame clones, though not all of them. The table has about 130,000 clones, around four fifths seen once. Source material: PBMCs. Receptors were obtained from a middle-aged woman in good health and CMV-seropositive.

This chain uses TRBV5-1 with TRBJ1-2, with 7 bases lining up with TRBD1. CDR1 and CDR2 from the germline V gene are SGHRS and YFSETQ. The CDR3 runs 15 residues. The J segment lost 6 bases and the V segment lost 4 bases, leaving 12 bases of the junction unmatched. This CDR3 reads CASSPISAGQDGYTF. The CDR3 DNA sequence: TGCGCCAGCAGCCCCATCTCCGCCGGACAGGATGGCTACACCTTC.

The rearrangement uses TRBV9 and TRBJ2-7; tentatively, D is TRBD1 (5 bases). The germline V gene encodes CDR1 SGDLS and CDR2 YYNGEE. The CDR3 extends over 15 amino acids. V gave up 6 bases and J gave up 0 bases, with 16 bases separating them. DNA of the CDR3: TGTGCCAGCACCCAGGTTAGACAGAACTCCTACGAGCAGTACTTC. Encoded protein: CASTQVRQNSYEQYF.

The rearrangement links TRBV28 to TRBJ2-5; 9 bases align to TRBD1. Germline values: CDR1 MDHEN, CDR2 SYDVKM. V shed 3 bases, J shed 4 bases, and the junction held 3 bases outside the gene matches. The CDR3 loop spans 14 amino acids. CDR3 protein: CASSFRTGAETQYF. The DNA of the CDR3 is TGTGCCAGCAGTTTCCGGACAGGGGCAGAGACCCAGTACTTC. Full variable domain (outside the CDR3, taken from reference TRBV28 and TRBJ2-5): DVKVTQSSRYLVKRTGEKVFLECVQDMDHENMFWYRQDPGLGLRLIYFSYDVKMKEKGDIPEGYSVSREKKERFSLILESASTNQTSMYLCASSFRTGAETQYFGPGTRLLVL.

The rearrangement links TRBV2 to TRBJ1-6, with D unclear. This CDR3 has 14 amino acids. Trimming took 7 bases from V and 5 from J, leaving 12 bases between them. Germline CDR1 and CDR2: SNHLY and FYNNEI. The CDR3 region has the DNA TGTGCCAGCATTTCCGGGATGGATAATTCACCCCTCCACTTT. Translated: CASISGMDNSPLHF.

The CDR3 DNA reads TGTGCCAGCAGTTTGAGCGGGAGTACTTACGAGCAGTACTTC. This gives the protein CASSLSGSTYEQYF. The V gene is TRBV28, the J gene TRBJ2-5; 8 nucleotides align to TRBD2. The better agreement between TRBJ2-7 and the DNA end casts doubt on the J call. The germline gives CDR1 MDHEN, CDR2 SYDVKM. The CDR3 loop spans 14 amino acids.